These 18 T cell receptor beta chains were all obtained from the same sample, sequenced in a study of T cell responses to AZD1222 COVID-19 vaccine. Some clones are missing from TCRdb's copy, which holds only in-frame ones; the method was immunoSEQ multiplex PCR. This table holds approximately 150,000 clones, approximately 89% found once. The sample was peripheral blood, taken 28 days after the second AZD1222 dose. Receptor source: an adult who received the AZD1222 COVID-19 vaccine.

The CDR3 sequence is CASSSGTSGRMAQETQYF. The CDR3 DNA reads as TGTGCCAGCAGTTCCGGGACTAGCGGGAGGATGGCACAAGAGACCCAGTACTTC. J is TRBJ2-5 and V is TRBV6-2 or TRBV6-3; 15 nucleotides match TRBD2. The CDR3 contains 18 residues. The V gene's germline CDR1 is MNHEY and CDR2 SVGEGT. Trimming removed 4 bases from V and 2 bases from J; junction bases left unmatched: 8.

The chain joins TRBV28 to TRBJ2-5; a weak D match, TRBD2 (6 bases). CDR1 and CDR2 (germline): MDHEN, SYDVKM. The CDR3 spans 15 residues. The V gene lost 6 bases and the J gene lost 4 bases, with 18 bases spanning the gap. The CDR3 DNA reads TGTGCCAGCAGCCCCCCCGGGGGTACAAGAGAGACCCAGTACTTC. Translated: CASSPPGGTRETQYF.

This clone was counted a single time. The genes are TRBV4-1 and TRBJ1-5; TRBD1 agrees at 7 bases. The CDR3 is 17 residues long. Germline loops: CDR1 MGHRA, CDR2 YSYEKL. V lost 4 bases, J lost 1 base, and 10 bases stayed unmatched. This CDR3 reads CASSRAQGSESNQPQHF. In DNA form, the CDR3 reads TGCGCCAGCAGCCGAGCACAGGGGAGTGAGAGCAATCAGCCCCAGCATTTT.

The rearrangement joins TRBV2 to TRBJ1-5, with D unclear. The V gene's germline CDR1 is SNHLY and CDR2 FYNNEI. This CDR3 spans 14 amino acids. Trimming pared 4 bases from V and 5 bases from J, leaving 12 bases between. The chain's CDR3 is CASSVSGEYQPQHF. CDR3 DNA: TGTGCCAGCAGTGTAAGTGGGGAGTATCAGCCCCAGCATTTT.

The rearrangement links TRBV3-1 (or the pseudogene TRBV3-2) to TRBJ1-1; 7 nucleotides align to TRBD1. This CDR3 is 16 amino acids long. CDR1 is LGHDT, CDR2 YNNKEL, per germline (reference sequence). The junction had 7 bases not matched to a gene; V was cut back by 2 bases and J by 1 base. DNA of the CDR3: TGTGCCAGCAGCCAAAAGACAGGGTTTGGGAACACTGAAGCTTTCTTT. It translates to CASSQKTGFGNTEAFF.

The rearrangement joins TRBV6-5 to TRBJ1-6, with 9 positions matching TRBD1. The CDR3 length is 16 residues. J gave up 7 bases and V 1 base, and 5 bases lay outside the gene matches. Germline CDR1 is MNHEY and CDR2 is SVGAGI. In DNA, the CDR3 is TGTGCCAGCAGTTACTGGGCTGGGACAGGGAATTCACCCCTCCACTTT. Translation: CASSYWAGTGNSPLHF.

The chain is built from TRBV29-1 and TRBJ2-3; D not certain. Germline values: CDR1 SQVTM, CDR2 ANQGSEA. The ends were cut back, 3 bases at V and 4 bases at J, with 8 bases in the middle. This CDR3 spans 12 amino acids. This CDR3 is CSVDGSPDTQYF. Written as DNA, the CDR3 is TGCAGCGTTGATGGCAGTCCAGATACGCAGTATTTT.

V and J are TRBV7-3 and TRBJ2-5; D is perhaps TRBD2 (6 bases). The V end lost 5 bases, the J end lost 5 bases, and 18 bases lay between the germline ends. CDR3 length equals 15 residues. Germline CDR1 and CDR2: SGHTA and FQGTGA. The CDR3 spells CASSPSGRGGETQYF. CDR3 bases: TGTGCCAGCAGCCCCTCCGGGCGGGGTGGTGAGACCCAGTACTTC.

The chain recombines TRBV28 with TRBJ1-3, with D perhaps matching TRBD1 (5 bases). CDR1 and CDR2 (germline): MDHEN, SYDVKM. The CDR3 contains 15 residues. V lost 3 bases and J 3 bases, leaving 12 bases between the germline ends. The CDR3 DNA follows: TGTGCCAGCAGTTTGGGGGGGGTCTTTGGAAACACCATATATTTT. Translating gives CASSLGGVFGNTIYF.

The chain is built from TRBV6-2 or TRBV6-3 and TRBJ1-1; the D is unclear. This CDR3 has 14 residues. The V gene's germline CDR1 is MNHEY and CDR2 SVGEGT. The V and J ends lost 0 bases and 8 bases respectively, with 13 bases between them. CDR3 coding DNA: TGTGCCAGCAGTTACTCGATCGTTCGGGGAGAAGCTTTCTTT. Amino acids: CASSYSIVRGEAFF.

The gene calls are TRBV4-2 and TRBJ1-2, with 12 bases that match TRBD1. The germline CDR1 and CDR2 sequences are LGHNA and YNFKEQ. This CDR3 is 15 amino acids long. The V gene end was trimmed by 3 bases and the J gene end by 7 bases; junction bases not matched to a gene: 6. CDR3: CASSQGTGGASGYTF. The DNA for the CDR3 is TGTGCCAGCAGCCAGGGGACAGGGGGCGCGTCTGGCTACACCTTC.

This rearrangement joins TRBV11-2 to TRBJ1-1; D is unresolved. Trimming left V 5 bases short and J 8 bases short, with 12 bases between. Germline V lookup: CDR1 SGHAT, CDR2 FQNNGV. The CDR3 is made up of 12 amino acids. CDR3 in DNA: TGTGCCAGCAGCCGCCAGGCCCTGGAAGCTTTCTTT. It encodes CASSRQALEAFF. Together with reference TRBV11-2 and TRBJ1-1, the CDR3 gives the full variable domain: EAGVAQSPRYKIIEKRQSVAFWCNPISGHATLYWYQQILGQGPKLLIQFQNNGVVDDSQLPKDRFSAERLKGVDSTLKIQPAKLEDSAVYLCASSRQALEAFFGQGTRLTVV.

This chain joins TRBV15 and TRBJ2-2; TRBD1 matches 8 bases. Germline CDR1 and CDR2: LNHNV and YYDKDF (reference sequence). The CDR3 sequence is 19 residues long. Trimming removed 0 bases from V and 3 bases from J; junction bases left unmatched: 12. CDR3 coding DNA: TGTGCCACCAGCAGAGAATGGGACAGGCCCACCGGGGACACCGGGGAGCTGTTTTTT. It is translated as CATSREWDRPTGDTGELFF.

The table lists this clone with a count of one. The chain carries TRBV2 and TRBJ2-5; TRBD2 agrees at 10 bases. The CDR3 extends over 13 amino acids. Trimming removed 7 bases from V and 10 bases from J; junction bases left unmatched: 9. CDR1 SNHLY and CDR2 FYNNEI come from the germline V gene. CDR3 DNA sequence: TGTGCCAGCACTGGACGGACTAGCGGTTTCCAGTACTTC. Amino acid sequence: CASTGRTSGFQYF.

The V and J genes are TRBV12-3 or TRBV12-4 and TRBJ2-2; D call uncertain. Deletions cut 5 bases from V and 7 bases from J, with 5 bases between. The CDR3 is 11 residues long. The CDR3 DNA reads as TGTGCCAGCAGTATCGTCGGGGAGCTGTTTTTT. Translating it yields CASSIVGELFF.

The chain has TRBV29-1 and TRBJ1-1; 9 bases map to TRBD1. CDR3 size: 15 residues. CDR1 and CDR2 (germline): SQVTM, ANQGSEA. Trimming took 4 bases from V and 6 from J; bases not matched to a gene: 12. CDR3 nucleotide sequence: TGCAGCGTTGTTGGCGGGACAGGGAGGGGTTCTGAAGCTTTCTTT. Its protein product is CSVVGGTGRGSEAFF. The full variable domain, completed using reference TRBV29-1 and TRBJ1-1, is SAVISQKPSRDICQRGTSLTIQCQVDSQVTMMFWYRQQPGQSLTLIATANQGSEATYESGFVIDKFPISRPNLTFSTLTVSNMSPEDSSIYLCSVVGGTGRGSEAFFGQGTRLTVV.

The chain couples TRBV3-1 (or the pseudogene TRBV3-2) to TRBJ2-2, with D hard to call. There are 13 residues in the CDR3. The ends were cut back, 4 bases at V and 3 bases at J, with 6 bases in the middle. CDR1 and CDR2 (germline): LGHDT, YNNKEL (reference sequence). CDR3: CASSRLDTGELFF. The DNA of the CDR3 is TGTGCCAGCAGCCGACTTGACACCGGGGAGCTGTTTTTT.

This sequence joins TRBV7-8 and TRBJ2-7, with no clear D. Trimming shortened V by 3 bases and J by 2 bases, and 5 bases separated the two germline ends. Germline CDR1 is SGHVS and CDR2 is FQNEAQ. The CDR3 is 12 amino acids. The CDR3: CASSFGTYEQYF. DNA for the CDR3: TGTGCCAGCAGCTTTGGGACCTACGAGCAGTACTTC.